The sequence of this T cell receptor beta chain was determined in a study of neoadjuvant anti-PD-1 for oral cavity cancer. Blood libraries mostly used about 0.5 ug genomic DNA, six replicates each. This table comes from immunoSEQ multiplex PCR, and its TCRdb copy is limited to in-frame clones, with some not included. The table records roughly 7,000 clones, around 76% of them present only once. Study outcomes and limitations: After neoadjuvant nivolumab, PBMC T cell clonality was significantly higher in non-responders than responders.

Worth noting for this clone: Its antigen is not known.

Trimming removed 2 bases at V and 3 bases at J, with 15 bases between. The CDR3 runs to 16 residues. The germline gives CDR1 MDHEN, CDR2 SYDVKM. The sequencing used PBMCs, collected before nivolumab (anti-PD-1) treatment. The gene calls are TRBV28 and TRBJ2-3; D could derive from TRBD1 or TRBD2 (5 bases each). The receptor's source is a person between 40 and 80 years old with oral cavity squamous cell carcinoma. CDR3 DNA sequence: TGTGCCAGCAGTTTAGAGGGGATGAGGCTTACAGATACGCAGTATTTT. It yields the protein CASSLEGMRLTDTQYF. The entire variable domain, with the rest obtained from reference TRBV28 and TRBJ2-3, is as follows: DVKVTQSSRYLVKRTGEKVFLECVQDMDHENMFWYRQDPGLGLRLIYFSYDVKMKEKGDIPEGYSVSREKKERFSLILESASTNQTSMYLCASSLEGMRLTDTQYFGPGTRLTVL.